A single sample gave rise to the 8 T cell receptor beta chains below, sequenced in a study of T-cell reconstitution after alpha-beta-depleted transplantation in children. Unique molecular identifiers tagged the TCRbeta library. TCRdb recomputed calls from the PCR reads with MiXCR, one row per CDR3 protein. Among hundreds of thousands of distinct CDR3 sequences listed, around 7.5% were seen once. This sample comprised PBMCs, mostly from graft donor cells, obtained 180 days after TCRalphabeta/CD19-depleted stem cell transplant. Receptors originate from a male patient aged 10 to 17 who had a stem cell transplant for acute lymphoblastic leukemia, so the T cells may come from the graft donor.

This clonotype was seen at least ten times. This chain joins TRBV29-1 and TRBJ2-1, with D unclear. Trimming left V 7 bases short and J 0 bases short, with 13 bases between. The V gene's germline CDR1 is SQVTM and CDR2 ANQGSEA. CDR3 length: 14 amino acids. CDR3 bases: TGCAGCGAGAAGGAGTTGGGCTCCTACAATGAGCAGTTCTTC. Translation: CSEKELGSYNEQFF.

Many counts were recorded for this clonotype. The rearrangement links TRBV7-3 to TRBJ2-3; 9 nucleotides line up with TRBD2. Losses at the gene ends were 4 bases for V and 1 base for J; bases not matched to a gene: 6. The germline CDR1 and CDR2 sequences are SGHTA and FQGTGA. CDR3 length: 16 amino acids. The CDR3 region has the DNA TGTGCCAGCAGCTCCGTCCGCGGGAGGGGCACAGATACGCAGTATTTT. Translation gives CASSSVRGRGTDTQYF.

This clonotype was detected many times. CDR3 region: CASSLPSGGTSGIYNEQFF. CDR3 DNA sequence: TGTGCCAGCAGTTTACCCTCTGGCGGGACTAGCGGAATTTACAATGAGCAGTTCTTC. The chain links TRBV28 to TRBJ2-1, with TRBD2 identical over 11 bases. The ends lost 2 bases at V and 4 bases at J; junction bases unmatched: 13. This CDR3 contains 19 residues. Germline V gene sequence: CDR1 MDHEN, CDR2 SYDVKM.

This clonotype was counted at least ten times. This chain links TRBV7-2 with TRBJ1-2; D not resolved. Germline V CDR1 and CDR2: SGHTA, FQGNSA. Trimming pared 7 bases from V and 8 bases from J, leaving 17 bases between. The CDR3 spans 13 residues. CDR3 sequence: CASNPRGGRGYTF. As DNA, the CDR3 is TGTGCCAGCAACCCTCGGGGTGGAAGAGGCTACACCTTC.

Ten or more counts support this clonotype. This chain links TRBV29-1 with TRBJ1-1, with D perhaps matching TRBD1 (6 bases). V was shortened by 7 bases and J by 1 base, with 13 bases between the two germline ends. From germline, CDR1 is SQVTM and CDR2 ANQGSEA. The CDR3 has 13 residues. The CDR3 nucleotides are TGCAGCGGTGACAGGTCGAAGAACACTGAAGCTTTCTTT. Translating it yields CSGDRSKNTEAFF.

There are many counts of this clonotype. This chain uses TRBV29-1 with TRBJ2-5, with 9 bases lining up with TRBD2. Trimming took 4 bases from V and 3 from J; bases not matched to a gene: 6. Germline lookup yields CDR1 SQVTM and CDR2 ANQGSEA. The CDR3 has 14 residues. The CDR3 sequence: CSVGVAGVEETQYF. As DNA, the CDR3 is TGCAGCGTTGGAGTAGCGGGAGTGGAAGAGACCCAGTACTTC.

This clonotype has only one observation. The chain links TRBV28 to TRBJ2-1; D not resolved. V lost 5 bases and J lost 0, with 11 bases in between. This CDR3 has 15 amino acids. CDR1 is MDHEN and CDR2 is SYDVKM in the germline V gene. The CDR3 DNA is TGTGCCAGCAGTCGTGGACGCAGCTCCTACAATGAGCAGTTCTTC. Translating gives CASSRGRSSYNEQFF.

This clonotype was picked up many times. The genes are TRBV28 and TRBJ2-2, with TRBD1 matching 9 bases. V was pared by 6 bases and J by 7 bases, with 3 bases of the junction left unmatched. CDR1 is MDHEN and CDR2 is SYDVKM in the germline V gene. The CDR3 spans 13 residues. The CDR3: CASRGQGFGELFF. The DNA of the CDR3 is TGTGCCAGCAGGGGACAGGGTTTCGGGGAGCTGTTTTTT.